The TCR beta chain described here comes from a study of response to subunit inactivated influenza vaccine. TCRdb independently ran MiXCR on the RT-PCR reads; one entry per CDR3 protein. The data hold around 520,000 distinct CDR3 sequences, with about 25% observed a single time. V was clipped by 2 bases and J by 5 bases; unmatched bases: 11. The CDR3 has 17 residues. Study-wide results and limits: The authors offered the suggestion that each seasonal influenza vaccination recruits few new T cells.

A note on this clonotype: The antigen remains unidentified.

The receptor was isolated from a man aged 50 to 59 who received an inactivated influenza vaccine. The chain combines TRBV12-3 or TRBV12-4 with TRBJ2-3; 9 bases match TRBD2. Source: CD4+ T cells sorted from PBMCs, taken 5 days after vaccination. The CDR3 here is CASSLLGSGGRGDTQYF. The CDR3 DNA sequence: TGTGCCAGCAGTTTACTGGGTAGCGGGGGTCGAGGAGATACGCAGTATTTT.